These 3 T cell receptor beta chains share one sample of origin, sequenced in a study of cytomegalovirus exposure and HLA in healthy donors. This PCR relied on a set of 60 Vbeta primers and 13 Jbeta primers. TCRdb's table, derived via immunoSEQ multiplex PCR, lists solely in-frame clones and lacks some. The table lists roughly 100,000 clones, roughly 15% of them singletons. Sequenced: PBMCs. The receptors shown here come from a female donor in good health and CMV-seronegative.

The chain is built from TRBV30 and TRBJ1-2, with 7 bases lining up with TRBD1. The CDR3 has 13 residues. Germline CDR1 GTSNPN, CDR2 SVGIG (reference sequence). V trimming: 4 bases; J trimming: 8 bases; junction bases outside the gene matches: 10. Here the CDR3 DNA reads TGTGCCTGGACTCTAACAGGGGATAGCGGCTACACCTTC. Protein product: CAWTLTGDSGYTF.

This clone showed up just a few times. The CDR3 loop reads CASSWTGGPNQPQHF. DNA for the CDR3: TGTGCCAGCAGTTGGACAGGGGGCCCCAATCAGCCCCAGCATTTT. This chain links TRBV28 with TRBJ1-5, with TRBD1 identical over 11 bases. The length of the CDR3 is 15 residues. Per germline, CDR1 MDHEN and CDR2 SYDVKM. The junction had 2 bases not matched to a gene; V was cut back by 4 bases and J by 3 bases. The full variable domain, its missing parts supplied by reference TRBV28 and TRBJ1-5, is DVKVTQSSRYLVKRTGEKVFLECVQDMDHENMFWYRQDPGLGLRLIYFSYDVKMKEKGDIPEGYSVSREKKERFSLILESASTNQTSMYLCASSWTGGPNQPQHFGDGTRLSIL.

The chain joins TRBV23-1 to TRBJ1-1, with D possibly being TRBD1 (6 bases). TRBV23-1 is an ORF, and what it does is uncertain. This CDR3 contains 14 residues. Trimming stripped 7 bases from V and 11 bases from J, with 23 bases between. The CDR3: CASTLFNRVLRAFF. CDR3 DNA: TGCGCCAGCACCCTATTTAACAGGGTCTTACGGGCTTTCTTT.